These 30 T cell receptor beta chains share one sample of origin, sequenced in a study of monozygotic twins with inflammatory bowel disease. TCRdb re-called the 5' RACE reads; every CDR3 protein appears as one record, without DNA. This repertoire includes 150,000 or so distinct CDR3 sequences. The sequenced material came from blood. Source of these receptors: a human donor with ulcerative colitis or Crohn's disease, or a healthy co-twin of an affected twin (not recorded which).

The J gene is TRBJ2-7, the V gene TRBV4-1. This CDR3 is 16 amino acids long. The germline CDR1 and CDR2 sequences are MGHRA and YSYEKL. The CDR3 protein is CASSQAFDSGSYEQYF.

The V gene is TRBV5-1, the J gene TRBJ2-7; TCRdb reports TRBD2, a call that lacks DNA to check it against. The CDR3 has 16 amino acids. Germline CDR1 SGHRS, CDR2 YFSETQ. The CDR3: CASSLSPGGVAYEQYF.

The chain uses TRBV21-1 and TRBJ2-1. TRBV21-1 is termed a pseudogene. The CDR3 covers 16 residues. The CDR3 region is CATEKTAGGPDNEQFF.

This chain uses TRBV11-2 with TRBJ1-5; the D call from TCRdb, TRBD1, cannot be confirmed without DNA. This CDR3 has 14 residues. CDR1 is SGHAT and CDR2 is FQNNGV in the germline V gene. CDR3 amino acids: CASRIGQGNQPQHF.

The rearrangement joins TRBV7-9 to TRBJ2-1; the D call of TRBD2 rests on TCRdb alone, since no DNA is present to check it. The CDR3 runs 16 residues. Germline assignment: CDR1 SEHNR and CDR2 FQNEAQ (reference sequence). CDR3 region: CASSLLRALSGSEQFF.

This rearrangement joins TRBV5-1 to TRBJ2-7. CDR1 SGHRS and CDR2 YFSETQ come from the germline V gene. The CDR3 extends over 15 amino acids. CDR3: CASSLRSSELYEQYF.

The V and J genes are TRBV30 and TRBJ1-2. CDR1 is GTSNPN, CDR2 SVGIG, per germline (reference sequence). There are 13 residues in the CDR3. The CDR3: CAWSVQAKYGYTF.

The chain has TRBV27 and TRBJ2-1; TCRdb reports TRBD2, a call that lacks DNA to check it against. CDR3 length equals 15 residues. CDR1 is MNHEY and CDR2 is SMNVEV in the germline V gene (reference sequence). CDR3 region: CASTYRTSRSGEQFF.

The chain links TRBV29-1 to TRBJ1-4; the TRBD1 assignment by TCRdb is unverifiable without DNA. The CDR3 length is 12 residues. The germline CDR1 and CDR2 sequences are SQVTM and ANQGSEA. The CDR3 sequence: CSVGGGKGKLFF.

The chain recombines TRBV5-1 with TRBJ2-1; the TRBD2 assignment by TCRdb is unverifiable without DNA. Germline CDR1 SGHRS, CDR2 YFSETQ. This CDR3 comprises 16 residues. This CDR3 is CASSPRTSGGVNEQFF.

The chain combines TRBV10-2 with TRBJ2-6; TCRdb names TRBD1, which stays unverified in the absence of DNA. The CDR3 contains 16 residues. Germline CDR1 and CDR2: WSHSY and SAAADI. This CDR3 is CASHRQGASGANVLTF.

CDR3 loop: CASSQGHTGYTF. The chain joins TRBV3-1 to TRBJ1-2. The CDR3 consists of 12 residues. CDR1 LGHDT and CDR2 YNNKEL come from the germline V gene (reference sequence). Full variable domain (rest looked up from reference TRBV3-1 and TRBJ1-2): DTAVSQTPKYLVTQMGNDKSIKCEQNLGHDTMYWYKQDSKKFLKIMFSYNNKELIINETVPNRFSPKSPDKAHLNLHINSLELGDSAVYFCASSQGHTGYTFGSGTRLTVV.

The chain employs TRBV3-1 and TRBJ1-2. Germline loops: CDR1 LGHDT, CDR2 YNNKEL (reference sequence). This CDR3 is built from 14 residues. CDR3: CASSPTLYGYGYTF. Variable domain in full (rest from reference TRBV3-1 and TRBJ1-2): DTAVSQTPKYLVTQMGNDKSIKCEQNLGHDTMYWYKQDSKKFLKIMFSYNNKELIINETVPNRFSPKSPDKAHLNLHINSLELGDSAVYFCASSPTLYGYGYTFGSGTRLTVV.

The chain links TRBV5-1 to TRBJ2-5; the D call of TRBD2 rests on TCRdb alone, since no DNA is present to check it. The CDR3 is made up of 17 amino acids. Germline loops: CDR1 SGHRS, CDR2 YFSETQ. The CDR3 loop reads CASNENLGLAVGETQYF.

The chain is built from TRBV21-1 and TRBJ2-3; the D call of TRBD2 rests on TCRdb alone, since no DNA is present to check it. TRBV21-1 represents a pseudogene. This CDR3 region has 17 residues. The CDR3: CASSLAGRHTWPDTQYF.

This sequence joins TRBV30 and TRBJ1-1. Germline values: CDR1 GTSNPN, CDR2 SVGIG (reference sequence). This CDR3 contains 14 residues. The CDR3 sequence: CAWSLVGGDTEAFF.

The chain has TRBV24-1 and TRBJ2-3; TCRdb lists TRBD2, though no DNA is available to test this call. CDR3 size: 12 residues. The germline gives CDR1 KGHDR, CDR2 SFDVKD. The CDR3 reads CATGEGTDTQYF.

The chain has TRBV18 and TRBJ1-1. Germline V CDR1 and CDR2: KGHSH, LQKENI. This CDR3 is 13 amino acids long. The CDR3: CASSPDLNAEAFF.

The rearrangement uses TRBV5-5 and TRBJ2-3; TCRdb's D call of TRBD1 is untestable without DNA. The V gene's germline CDR1 is SGHKS and CDR2 YYEKEE (reference sequence). This CDR3 has 15 residues. This chain's CDR3 is CASSLVGHQTDTQYF. Full variable domain (outside the CDR3, taken from reference TRBV5-5 and TRBJ2-3): DAGVTQSPTHLIKTRGQQVTLRCSPISGHKSVSWYQQVLGQGPQFIFQYYEKEERGRGNFPDRFSARQFPNYSSELNVNALLLGDSALYLCASSLVGHQTDTQYFGPGTRLTVL.

The rearrangement links TRBV20-1 to TRBJ1-1; the D gene TCRdb calls, TRBD1, cannot be checked with no DNA. CDR1 DFQATT and CDR2 SNEGSKA come from the germline V gene (reference sequence). The CDR3 consists of 13 residues. CDR3 residues: CSASGTADTEAFF.

This rearrangement joins TRBV11-2 to TRBJ2-5; TCRdb outputs TRBD2, but without DNA this stays unchecked. The CDR3 loop spans 17 amino acids. Germline V gives CDR1 SGHAT, CDR2 FQNNGV. CDR3 sequence reads: CASSLDEALAGGETQYF.

The V and J genes are TRBV7-8 and TRBJ1-5; TCRdb's D call of TRBD1 is untestable without DNA. The CDR3 is made up of 15 amino acids. Germline V gene data show CDR1 as SGHVS and CDR2 as FQNEAQ. The chain's CDR3 is CASSPWSGSNQPQHF.

The chain recombines TRBV12-3 or TRBV12-4 with TRBJ1-5. The CDR3 spans 15 residues. The CDR3 protein is CASSLGRNSNQPQHF.

The rearrangement links TRBV7-2 to TRBJ2-7; TCRdb lists TRBD2, though no DNA is available to test this call. The CDR3 runs to 16 residues. CDR1 is SGHTA, CDR2 FQGNSA, per germline. The CDR3 protein is CASSSPGTSGTGEQYF.

The chain recombines TRBV5-5 with TRBJ1-1; TCRdb picks TRBD1, but there is no DNA to check that call. The CDR3 extends over 15 amino acids. The germline V gene encodes CDR1 SGHKS and CDR2 YYEKEE (reference sequence). CDR3 region: CASSLNPGTVPRAFF.

This chain uses TRBV20-1 with TRBJ2-3. Germline lookup yields CDR1 DFQATT and CDR2 SNEGSKA (reference sequence). This CDR3 has 14 amino acids. CDR3 protein: CSASKRGVSDTQYF.

The chain combines TRBV9 with TRBJ2-2; the D call from TCRdb, TRBD1, cannot be confirmed without DNA. The CDR3 spans 18 residues. CDR1 is SGDLS, CDR2 YYNGEE, per germline. This CDR3 reads CASSLSTRGAQGPGELFF.

V usage is TRBV12-3 or TRBV12-4 and J usage is TRBJ2-2; TCRdb lists TRBD1, though no DNA is available to test this call. This CDR3 region has 13 residues. The CDR3 spells CASSHPAAGELFF.

This rearrangement joins TRBV5-1 to TRBJ1-1. In germline, CDR1 is SGHRS, CDR2 YFSETQ. This CDR3 comprises 16 residues. CDR3 in amino acids: CASSPFARGKSGEAFF.

The V and J genes are TRBV6-5 and TRBJ1-2; TCRdb's assignment of TRBD1 cannot be checked, as there is no DNA. Germline V gene data show CDR1 as MNHEY and CDR2 as SVGAGI. The CDR3 extends over 12 amino acids. CDR3 loop: CASRTGDDGYTF.